The 2 T cell receptor beta chains listed next were all sequenced from one sample in a study of T cell repertoires in cytomegalovirus infection. TCRdb called the reads again in MiXCR, with one record for every CDR3 protein. The sample comprises hundreds of thousands of distinct CDR3 sequences, around a third of which are singletons, and 12% rests with the top ten. No cognate antigen is known for these TCRs. The starting material was cultured CD8+ T cells from PBMCs, obtained from culture after CMV antigen stimulation. All receptors come from a human donor in good health (CMV status not recorded). Some clones in this sample may be carry-over from other donors' samples.

Concerning this clonotype: Its ends do not fully match the called genes, so a read error is possible. This chain links TRBV11-3 with TRBJ2-1; D is possibly TRBD2 (6 bases). The V gene's germline CDR1 is SGHNT and CDR2 YENEEA. The CDR3 contains 13 residues. The CDR3 nucleotides read TGTGTCAGCAGCTTAGCGGTGGGAAATGAGCAGTTCTTC. It encodes CVSSLAVGNEQFF. Based on the CDR3 plus reference TRBV11-3 and TRBJ2-1, the full variable domain is EAGVVQSPRYKIIEKKQPVAFWCNPISGHNTLYWYLQNLGQGPELLIRYENEEAVDDSQLPKDRFSAERLKGVDSTLKIQPAELGDSAVYLCVSSLAVGNEQFFGPGTRLTVL.

The chain carries TRBV19 and TRBJ2-1, with TRBD2 matching 10 bases. With 0 bases clipped from V and 0 bases from J, the junction kept 5 bases outside the gene matches. The germline V gene encodes CDR1 LNHDA and CDR2 SQIVND (reference sequence). The CDR3 sequence is 18 residues long. Written as DNA, the CDR3 is TGTGCCAGTAGTATAGACGGAAGCGGGGGGGGCTCCTACAATGAGCAGTTCTTC. Its translation is CASSIDGSGGGSYNEQFF.